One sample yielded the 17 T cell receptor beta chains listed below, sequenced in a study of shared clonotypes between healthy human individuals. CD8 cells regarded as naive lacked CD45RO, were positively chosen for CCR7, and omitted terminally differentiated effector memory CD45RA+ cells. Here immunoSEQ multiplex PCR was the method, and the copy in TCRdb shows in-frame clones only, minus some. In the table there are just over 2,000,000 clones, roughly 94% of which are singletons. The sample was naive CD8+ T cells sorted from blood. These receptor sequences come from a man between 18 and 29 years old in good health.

The CDR3 coding sequence is TGTGCCAGCAGCTTAAGCCAGTACAATGAGCAGTTCTTC. This codes for CASSLSQYNEQFF. The chain has TRBV11-2 and TRBJ2-1; D is ambiguous. The CDR3 is 13 residues long. In germline, CDR1 is SGHAT, CDR2 FQNNGV. The V end was cut by 2 bases, the J end by 4 bases, with 6 bases between.

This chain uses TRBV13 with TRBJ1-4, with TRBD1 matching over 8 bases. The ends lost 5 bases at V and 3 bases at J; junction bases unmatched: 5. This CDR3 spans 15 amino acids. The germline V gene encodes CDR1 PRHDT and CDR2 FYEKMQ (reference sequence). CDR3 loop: CASSATGGSNEKLFF. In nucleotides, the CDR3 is TGTGCCAGCAGCGCCACAGGGGGGTCTAATGAAAAACTGTTTTTT.

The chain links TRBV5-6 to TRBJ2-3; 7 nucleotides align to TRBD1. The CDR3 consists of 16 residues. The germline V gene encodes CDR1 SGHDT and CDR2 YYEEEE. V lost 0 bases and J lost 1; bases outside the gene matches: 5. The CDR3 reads CASSLDRQGGTDTQYF. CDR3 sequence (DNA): TGTGCCAGCAGCTTGGATAGACAGGGAGGCACAGATACGCAGTATTTT. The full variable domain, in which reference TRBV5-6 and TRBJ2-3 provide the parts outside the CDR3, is DAGVTQSPTHLIKTRGQQVTLRCSPKSGHDTVSWYQQALGQGPQFIFQYYEEEERQRGNFPDRFSGHQFPNYSSELNVNALLLGDSALYLCASSLDRQGGTDTQYFGPGTRLTVL.

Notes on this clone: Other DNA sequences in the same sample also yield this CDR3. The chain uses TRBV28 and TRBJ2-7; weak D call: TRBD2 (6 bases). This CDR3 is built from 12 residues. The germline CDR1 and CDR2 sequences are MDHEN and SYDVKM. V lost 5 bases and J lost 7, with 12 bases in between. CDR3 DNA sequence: TGTGCCAGCAGTCTGGGAGGTACGGAGCAGTACTTC. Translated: CASSLGGTEQYF.

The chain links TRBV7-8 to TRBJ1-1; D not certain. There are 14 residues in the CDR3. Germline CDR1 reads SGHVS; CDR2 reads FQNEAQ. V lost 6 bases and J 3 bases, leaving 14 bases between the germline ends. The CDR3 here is CASSRNRADTEAFF. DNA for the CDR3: TGTGCCAGCAGTAGGAACCGAGCGGACACTGAAGCTTTCTTT.

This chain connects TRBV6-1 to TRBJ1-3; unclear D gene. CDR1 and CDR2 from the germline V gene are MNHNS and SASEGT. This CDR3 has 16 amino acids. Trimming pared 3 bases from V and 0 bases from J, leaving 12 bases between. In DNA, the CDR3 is TGTGCCAGCAGTGATCGAATTGGGTCCTCTGGAAACACCATATATTTT. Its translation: CASSDRIGSSGNTIYF.

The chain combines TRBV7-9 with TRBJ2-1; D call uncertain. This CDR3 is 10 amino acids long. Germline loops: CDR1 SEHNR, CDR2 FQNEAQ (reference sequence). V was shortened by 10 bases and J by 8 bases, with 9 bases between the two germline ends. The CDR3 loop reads CATVGHEQFF. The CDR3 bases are TGTGCCACCGTAGGTCATGAGCAGTTCTTC.

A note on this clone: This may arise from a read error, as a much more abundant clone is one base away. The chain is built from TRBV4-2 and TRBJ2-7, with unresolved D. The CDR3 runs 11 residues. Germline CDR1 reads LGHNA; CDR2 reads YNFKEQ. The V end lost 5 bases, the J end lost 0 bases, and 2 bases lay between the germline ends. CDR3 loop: CASSDSYEQYF. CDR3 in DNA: TGTGCCAGCAGCGACTCCTACGAGCAGTACTTC.

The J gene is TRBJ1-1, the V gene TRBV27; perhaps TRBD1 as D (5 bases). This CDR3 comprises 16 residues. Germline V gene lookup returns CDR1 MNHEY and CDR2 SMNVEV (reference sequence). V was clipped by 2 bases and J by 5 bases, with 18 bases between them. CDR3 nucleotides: TGTGCCAGCAGTTTAGGGCAGGGTGTCTGGGAAACTGAAGCTTTCTTT. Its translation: CASSLGQGVWETEAFF.

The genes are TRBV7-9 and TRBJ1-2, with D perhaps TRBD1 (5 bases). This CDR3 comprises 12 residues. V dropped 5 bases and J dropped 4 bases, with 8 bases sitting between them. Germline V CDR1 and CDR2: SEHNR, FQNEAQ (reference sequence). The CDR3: CASSPGLYGYTF. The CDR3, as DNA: TGTGCCAGCAGCCCGGGACTCTATGGCTACACCTTC.

In nucleotides, the CDR3 is TGTGCCAGTAGTACTCAAACAGCAGGTTATAATCAGCCCCAGCATTTT. Residues: CASSTQTAGYNQPQHF. This chain joins TRBV19 and TRBJ1-5; no reliable D call. Trimming cost V 4 bases and J 4 bases, with 17 bases left between them. The CDR3 contains 16 residues. CDR1 is LNHDA, CDR2 SQIVND, per germline (reference sequence). Complete variable domain (other parts from reference TRBV19 and TRBJ1-5): DGGITQSPKYLFRKEGQNVTLSCEQNLNHDAMYWYRQDPGQGLRLIYYSQIVNDFQKGDIAEGYSVSREKKESFPLTVTSAQKNPTAFYLCASSTQTAGYNQPQHFGDGTRLSIL.

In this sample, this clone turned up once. The CDR3 DNA reads as TGTGCCAGCAGCTTAGCCATGATGGGAGCAACTAATGAAAAACTGTTTTTT. Translating gives CASSLAMMGATNEKLFF. V gene TRBV7-8 combines with J gene TRBJ1-4, with D unresolved. Trimming removed 0 bases from V and 0 bases from J, with 11 bases in between. CDR3 length: 17 residues. Germline CDR1 and CDR2: SGHVS and FQNEAQ.

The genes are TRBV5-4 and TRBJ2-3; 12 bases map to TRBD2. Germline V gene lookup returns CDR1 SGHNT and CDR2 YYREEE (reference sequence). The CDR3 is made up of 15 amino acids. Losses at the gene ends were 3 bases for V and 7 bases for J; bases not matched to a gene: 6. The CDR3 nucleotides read TGTGCCAGCAGCTCCGCTAGCGGGAGGGATCATACGCAGTATTTT. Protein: CASSSASGRDHTQYF.

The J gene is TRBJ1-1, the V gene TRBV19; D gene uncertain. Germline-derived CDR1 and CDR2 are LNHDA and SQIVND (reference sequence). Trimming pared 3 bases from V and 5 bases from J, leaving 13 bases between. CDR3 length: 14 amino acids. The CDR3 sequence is CASSMKVYPTEAFF. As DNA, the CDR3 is TGTGCCAGTAGTATGAAGGTCTACCCTACTGAAGCTTTCTTT.

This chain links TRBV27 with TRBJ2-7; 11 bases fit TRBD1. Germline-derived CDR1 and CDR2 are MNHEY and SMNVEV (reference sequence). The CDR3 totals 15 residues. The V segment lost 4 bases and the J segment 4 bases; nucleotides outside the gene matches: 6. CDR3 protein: CASSSPDRGLYEQYF. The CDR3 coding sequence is TGTGCCAGCAGTTCGCCGGACAGGGGGCTATACGAGCAGTACTTC.

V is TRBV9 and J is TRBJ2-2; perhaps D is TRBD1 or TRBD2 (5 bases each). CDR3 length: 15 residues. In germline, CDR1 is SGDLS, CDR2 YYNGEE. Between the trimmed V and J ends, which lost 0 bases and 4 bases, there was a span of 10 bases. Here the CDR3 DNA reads TGTGCCAGCAGCGTAGGAGGGACCGCCACCGGGGAGCTGTTTTTT. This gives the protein CASSVGGTATGELFF.

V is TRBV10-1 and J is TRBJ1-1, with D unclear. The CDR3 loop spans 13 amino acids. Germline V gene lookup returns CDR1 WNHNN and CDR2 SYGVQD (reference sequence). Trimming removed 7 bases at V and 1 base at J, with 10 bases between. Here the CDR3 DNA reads TGCGCCAGCAAACAGTATCCGAACACTGAAGCTTTCTTT. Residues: CASKQYPNTEAFF.